This passage covers 8 T cell receptor beta chains from one sample sequenced in a study of blood T cell repertoires in COVID-19. Here immunoSEQ multiplex PCR was the method, and the copy in TCRdb shows in-frame clones only, minus some. The sample records 300,000 or so clones, about 82% being singletons. Input material: peripheral blood. These receptors all come from a woman aged 45-60 years with acute or convalescent COVID-19.

The V and J genes are TRBV28 and TRBJ2-5, with a tentative D call TRBD1 (6 bases). CDR1 and CDR2 (germline): MDHEN, SYDVKM. This CDR3 has 15 residues. The V gene lost 2 bases and the J gene lost 2 bases, with 12 bases spanning the gap. CDR3 in DNA: TGTGCCAGCAGTTTAGGTGGGACACTACAAGAGACCCAGTACTTC. It encodes CASSLGGTLQETQYF.

The V and J genes are TRBV7-8 and TRBJ2-1, with TRBD2 identical over 12 bases. The germline gives CDR1 SGHVS, CDR2 FQNEAQ. The CDR3 runs to 14 residues. V shed 5 bases and J 7 bases; nucleotides not matched to a gene: 3. The chain's CDR3 is CASSRGLAGNEQFF. The CDR3 DNA is TGTGCCAGCAGCCGAGGACTAGCGGGGAATGAGCAGTTCTTC.

The rearrangement uses TRBV9 and TRBJ2-7; 11 bases line up with TRBD2. V dropped 5 bases and J dropped 9; count of bases not matched to a gene: 7. Per the germline V gene, CDR1 is SGDLS and CDR2 is YYNGEE. This CDR3 is 13 amino acids long. The CDR3 DNA reads as TGTGCCAGCAGTAGCGGGAGGGGCTTCGGGCAGTACTTC. It yields the protein CASSSGRGFGQYF.

The chain joins TRBV29-1 to TRBJ2-7; 12 bases line up with TRBD2. Germline V gene lookup returns CDR1 SQVTM and CDR2 ANQGSEA. CDR3 length equals 15 residues. The ends lost 5 bases at V and 3 bases at J; junction bases unmatched: 8. The CDR3 sequence: CSVTKGLAGYYEQYF. The CDR3 coding sequence is TGCAGCGTTACCAAGGGACTAGCGGGTTACTACGAGCAGTACTTC.

The CDR3 DNA reads TGCAGCGTTGTTACAGGGGTCCCTTACAATGAGCAGTTCTTC. Translated: CSVVTGVPYNEQFF. The chain has TRBV29-1 and TRBJ2-1; 7 nucleotides align to TRBD1. CDR3 length: 14 residues. J lost 4 bases, V lost 4 bases, and 7 bases had no gene match. CDR1 is SQVTM, CDR2 ANQGSEA, per germline.

Regarding this clone: One end of the junction fails to match germline, which may point to a read error. V and J are TRBV5-1 and TRBJ2-1; 9 bases are a match to TRBD2. Germline CDR1 and CDR2: SGHRS and YFSETQ. This CDR3 has 17 amino acids. CDR3 protein: CASSTAVSGSSYNERFF. CDR3 nucleotides: TGCGCCAGCAGCACCGCCGTTAGCGGGAGCTCCTACAATGAGCGGTTCTTC.

With regard to this clone: One end of the junction does not line up with germline, which may come from a read error. The gene calls are TRBV29-1 and TRBJ1-1, with TRBD1 matching over 8 bases. Germline V CDR1 and CDR2: SQVTM, ANQGSEA. There are 13 residues in the CDR3. The CDR3: CSAELTGDTEAFF. The CDR3 DNA is TGCAGCGCTGAATTGACAGGGGATACTGAAGCTTTCTTT. Combining the CDR3 with reference TRBV29-1 and TRBJ1-1 gives the whole variable domain SAVISQKPSRDICQRGTSLTIQCQVDSQVTMMFWYRQQPGQSLTLIATANQGSEATYESGFVIDKFPISRPNLTFSTLTVSNMSPEDSSIYLCSAELTGDTEAFFGQGTRLTVV.

V and J are TRBV7-9 and TRBJ1-4; the D gene is possibly TRBD1 (5 bases). V was pared by 7 bases and J by 7 bases, with 22 bases between. Germline lookup yields CDR1 SEHNR and CDR2 FQNEAQ (reference sequence). CDR3 size: 16 residues. CDR3 loop: CASTHQRDSGVEKLFF. The CDR3 region has the DNA TGTGCCAGCACCCACCAAAGGGACTCTGGGGTTGAAAAACTGTTTTTT.